This entry describes one T cell receptor beta chain. The antigen remains undetermined. Antigen-specific CD4+ T cells were expanded with viral peptide pools in the ViraFEST assay before sequencing. At the end of approximately 10 days of culture, CD4+ T cells were isolated. Culturing of some 1.8 million PBMC per well took place with roughly 9.4 IU/ml IL-2 and 9 to 10 ug/ml peptides. IL-2 medium supplanted half the medium on days 3 and 7. These data originate in a study of vaccination effects on CD4 cells after COVID-19. The study, taken as a whole, reports: Infection-derived and vaccine-derived clones contracted markedly late after vaccination. Only a single clone (1 of 255 vaccine-induced clones in healthy vaccinees) cross-reacted with common cold coronaviruses.

Trimming left V 3 bases short and J 3 bases short, with 11 bases between. CDR1 and CDR2 (germline): GTSNPN, SVGIG (reference sequence). CDR3 length: 14 amino acids. Using immunoSEQ multiplex PCR, the repertoire was profiled, and TCRdb retains in-frame clones only, with some absent. The sample has under 80,000 clones; roughly four fifths are singletons. This TCR derives from a human donor who received a COVID-19 vaccine. Source: CD4+ T cells from PBMCs cultured with HCoV-229E spike peptides, taken before COVID-19 vaccination. V is TRBV30 and J is TRBJ1-4, with a tentative D call TRBD1 (5 bases). As DNA, the CDR3 is TGTGCCTGGAGAAGGGGTGGGCCTAATGAAAAACTGTTTTTT. The encoded protein is CAWRRGGPNEKLFF.